This T cell receptor beta chain emerged from a study of blood T cell repertoires in COVID-19. Whole-study context: Sample material is recorded as cDNA or gDNA derived from T cells, B-cell-depleted T cells, or PBMCs.

This CDR3 region has 16 residues. The J segment lost 7 bases and the V segment lost 1 base, leaving 10 bases of the junction unmatched. Per the germline V gene, CDR1 is MGHDK and CDR2 is SYGVNS. Authors' data handling: Nucleated cell counts were estimated from reference gene primer amplification. Generated by immunoSEQ multiplex PCR, the TCRdb table keeps only in-frame clones and is missing some. From that table come the V and J calls and clone size; the DNA was used to work out D and trimming. The table lists approximately 140,000 clones, around four fifths of them singletons, with 2.2% in the top ten. Only one count was recorded for this clone.

The clonotype originates from an older man with acute or convalescent COVID-19. The sample was peripheral blood. J is TRBJ1-2 and V is TRBV25-1; 9 bases match TRBD1. CDR3 protein: CASSEWGDREGGGYTF. The CDR3 DNA is TGTGCCAGCAGTGAATGGGGGGACAGGGAAGGAGGTGGCTACACCTTC.